This T cell receptor (beta chain) derives from a study of cytomegalovirus exposure and HLA in healthy donors. Study results and caveats: High sensitivity and specificity were reportedly achieved when the classifier diagnosed cytomegalovirus status. As immune exposure information, only CMV serostatus was available. Among TCR sequences, most were rare, though some public TCRs appeared in many donors.

The V gene's germline CDR1 is SSHAT and CDR2 FNYEAQ (reference sequence). CDR3 length: 15 residues. Points on this clone: Its antigen is currently unknown. A read error may produce the germline difference seen at one junction end.

This PCR relied on a set of 60 Vbeta primers and 13 Jbeta primers. The protocol was immunoSEQ multiplex PCR, while the TCRdb copy is restricted to in-frame clones and leaves out a portion. The sample consists of 200,000 to 250,000 clones, roughly 85% of them appearing once. The rearrangement joins TRBV7-7 to TRBJ2-3; TRBD2 matches 7 bases. Material for sequencing was PBMCs. The origin of this receptor is a man between 18 and 29 years old in good health and CMV-seronegative. The DNA for the CDR3 is TGTGCTAGCAGCCCCGTGACGGGGGGTTCAGATACGCAGTATTTT. Protein product: CASSPVTGGSDTQYF.